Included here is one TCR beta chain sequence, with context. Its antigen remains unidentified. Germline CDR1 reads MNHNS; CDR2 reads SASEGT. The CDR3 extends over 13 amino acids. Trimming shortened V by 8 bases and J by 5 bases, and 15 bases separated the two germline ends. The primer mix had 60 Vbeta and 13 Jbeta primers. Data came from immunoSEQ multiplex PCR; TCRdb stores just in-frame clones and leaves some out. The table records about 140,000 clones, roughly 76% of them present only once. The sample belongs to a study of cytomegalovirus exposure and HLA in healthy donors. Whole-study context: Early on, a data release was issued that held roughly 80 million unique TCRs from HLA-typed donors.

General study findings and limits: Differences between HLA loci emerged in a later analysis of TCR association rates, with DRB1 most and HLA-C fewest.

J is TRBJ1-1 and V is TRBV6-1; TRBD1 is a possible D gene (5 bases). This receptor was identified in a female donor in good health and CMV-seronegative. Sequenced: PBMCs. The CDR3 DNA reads TGTGCCAGCGGGACTCGGAGGGGAACTGAAGCTTTCTTT. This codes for CASGTRRGTEAFF.